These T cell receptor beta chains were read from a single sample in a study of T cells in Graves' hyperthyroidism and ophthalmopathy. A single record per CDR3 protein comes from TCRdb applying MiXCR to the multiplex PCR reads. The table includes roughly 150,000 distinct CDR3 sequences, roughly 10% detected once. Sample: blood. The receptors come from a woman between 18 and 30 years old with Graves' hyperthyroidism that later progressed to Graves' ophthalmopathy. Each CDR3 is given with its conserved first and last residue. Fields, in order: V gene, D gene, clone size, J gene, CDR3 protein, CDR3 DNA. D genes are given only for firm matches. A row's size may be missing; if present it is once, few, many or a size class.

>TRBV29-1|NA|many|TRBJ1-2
CSVPRDEGYGYTF
TGCAGCGTACCACGGGACGAGGGCTATGGCTACACCTTC
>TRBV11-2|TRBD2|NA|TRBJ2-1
CASSLSPTSGGGEQFF
TGTGCCAGCAGCTTATCCCCCACTAGCGGGGGGGGTGAGCAGTTCTTC
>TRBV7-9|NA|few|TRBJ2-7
CASSIYPGPISYEQYF
TGTGCCAGCAGCATCTACCCGGGACCGATCTCCTACGAGCAGTACTTC
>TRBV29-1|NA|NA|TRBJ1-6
CSIKTTGNSPLHF
TGCAGCATTAAAACTACAGGGAACTCACCCCTCCACTTT
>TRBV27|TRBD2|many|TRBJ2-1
CASSLFSGGAYNEQFF
TGTGCCAGCAGTTTATTTAGCGGGGGGGCTTACAATGAGCAGTTCTTC
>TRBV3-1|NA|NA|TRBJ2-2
CASSPNTDTGELFF
TGTGCCAGCAGCCCGAATACGGACACCGGGGAGCTGTTTTTT
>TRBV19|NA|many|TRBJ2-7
CASSAGIGSYEQYF
TGTGCCAGTTCAGCCGGAATAGGGTCCTACGAGCAGTACTTC
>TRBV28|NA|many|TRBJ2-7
CASSPDRGQETYEQYF
TGTGCCAGCAGTCCGGACCGGGGGCAAGAGACTTACGAGCAGTACTTC
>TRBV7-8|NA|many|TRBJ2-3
CASSFPRGRGVTDTQYF
TGTGCCAGCAGCTTCCCCCGGGGCAGGGGAGTAACAGATACGCAGTATTTT
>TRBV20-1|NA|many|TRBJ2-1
CSARYNPDPYNEQFF
TGCAGTGCTAGGTACAATCCCGACCCCTACAATGAGCAGTTCTTC
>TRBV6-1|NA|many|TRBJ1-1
CASSPRPPNTEAFF
TGTGCCAGCAGCCCTAGGCCTCCGAACACTGAAGCTTTCTTT
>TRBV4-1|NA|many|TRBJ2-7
CASSQDMSEQYF
TGCGCCAGCAGCCAAGATATGTCCGAGCAGTACTTC
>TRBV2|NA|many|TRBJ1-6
CASSEETTLGPLHF
TGTGCCAGCAGTGAAGAGACGACCCTAGGTCCCCTCCACTTT
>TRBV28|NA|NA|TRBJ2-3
CASRRNGGPSTDTQYF
TGTGCCAGCAGGAGAAACGGGGGGCCTAGCACAGATACGCAGTATTTT
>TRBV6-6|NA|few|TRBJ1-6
CASSYSRGPSNNSPLHF
TGTGCCAGCAGTTACTCAAGGGGCCCTAGCAATAATTCACCCCTCCACTTT
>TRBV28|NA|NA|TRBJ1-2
CASSLWKGTGYTF
TGTGCCAGCAGTTTATGGAAGGGGACTGGCTACACCTTC
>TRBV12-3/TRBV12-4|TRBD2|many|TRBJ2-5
CASSFILAGVQETQYF
TGTGCCAGCAGTTTCATTCTAGCGGGGGTCCAAGAGACCCAGTACTTC
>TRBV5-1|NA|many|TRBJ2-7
CASSYQYEQYF
TGCGCCAGCAGCTACCAATACGAGCAGTACTTC
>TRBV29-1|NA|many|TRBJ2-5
CSVNRGGETQYF
TGCAGCGTTAACAGGGGGGGAGAGACCCAGTACTTC
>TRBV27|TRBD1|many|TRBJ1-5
CASRADAGQGQDQPQHF
TGTGCCAGCAGAGCCGACGCTGGACAGGGGCAGGATCAGCCCCAGCATTTT